This TCR beta chain was obtained from a study of blood T cells in healthy people across ages. In the study overall: Capture via template switching afforded approximately one barcoded beta molecule per two T cells.

Next came a second PCR, run for about 6 to 11 cycles, which used a sample-barcoded 5' primer along with a J-beta primer mix. Every individual sample yielded 3 million or more paired-end reads (each containing CDR3). One entry per CDR3 protein results from TCRdb running MiXCR on the 5' RACE reads. The sample shows fewer than 800,000 distinct CDR3 sequences, around 20% of them seen only once. Whole-study results and caveats: While age rose, TCR beta diversity per million T cells dropped in a roughly linear way. Long-lived donors had more naive CD4+ cells and higher diversity than aged donors.

The table lists this clonotype with a count of one. What it recognizes is unknown. The clonotype originates from a man between 70 and 80 years old in good health. Source material: blood.

The CDR3 DNA follows: TGCAGTGCTAGCGGGCAGGGTACGGAGCAGCCCCAGCATTTT. It codes for CSASGQGTEQPQHF. J is TRBJ1-5 and V is TRBV20-1; D may be TRBD1 (5 bases). V lost 3 bases to trimming and J lost 7 bases, with 16 bases between them. In germline, CDR1 is DFQATT, CDR2 SNEGSKA (reference sequence). This CDR3 contains 14 residues.